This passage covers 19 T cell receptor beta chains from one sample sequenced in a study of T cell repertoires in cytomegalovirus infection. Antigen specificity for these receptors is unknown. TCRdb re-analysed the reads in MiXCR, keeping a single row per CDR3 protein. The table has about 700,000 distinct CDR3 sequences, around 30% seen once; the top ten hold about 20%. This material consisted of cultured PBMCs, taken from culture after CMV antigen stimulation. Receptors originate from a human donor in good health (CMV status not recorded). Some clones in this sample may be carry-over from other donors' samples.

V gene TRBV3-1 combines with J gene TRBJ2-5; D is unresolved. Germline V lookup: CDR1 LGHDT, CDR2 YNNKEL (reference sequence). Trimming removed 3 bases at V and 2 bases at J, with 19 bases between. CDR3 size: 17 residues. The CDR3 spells CASSHDPGSAKQETQYF. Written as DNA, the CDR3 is TGTGCCAGCAGCCACGACCCTGGATCCGCCAAACAAGAGACCCAGTACTTC.

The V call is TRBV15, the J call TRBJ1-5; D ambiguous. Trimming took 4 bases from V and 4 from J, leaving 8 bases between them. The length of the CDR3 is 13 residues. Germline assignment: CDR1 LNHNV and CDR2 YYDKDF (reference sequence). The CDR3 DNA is TGTGCCACCAGCACTGACATAAATCAGCCCCAGCATTTT. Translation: CATSTDINQPQHF.

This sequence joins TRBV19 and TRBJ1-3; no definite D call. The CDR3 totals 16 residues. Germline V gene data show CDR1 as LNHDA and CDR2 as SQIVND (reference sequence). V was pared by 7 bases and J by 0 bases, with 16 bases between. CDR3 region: CASTNSLGGSGNTIYF. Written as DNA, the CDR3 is TGTGCCAGTACTAACTCCCTCGGAGGCTCTGGAAACACCATATATTTT. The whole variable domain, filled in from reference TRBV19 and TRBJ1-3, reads DGGITQSPKYLFRKEGQNVTLSCEQNLNHDAMYWYRQDPGQGLRLIYYSQIVNDFQKGDIAEGYSVSREKKESFPLTVTSAQKNPTAFYLCASTNSLGGSGNTIYFGEGSWLTVV.

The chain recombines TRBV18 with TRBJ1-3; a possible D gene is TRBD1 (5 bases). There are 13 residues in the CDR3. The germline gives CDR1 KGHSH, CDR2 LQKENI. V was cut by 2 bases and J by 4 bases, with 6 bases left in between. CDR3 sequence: CASSPGDGNTIYF. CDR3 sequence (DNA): TGTGCCAGCTCACCAGGGGACGGAAACACCATATATTTT.

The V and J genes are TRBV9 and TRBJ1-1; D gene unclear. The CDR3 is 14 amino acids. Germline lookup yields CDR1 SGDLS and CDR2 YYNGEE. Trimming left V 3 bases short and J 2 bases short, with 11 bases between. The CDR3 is CASSAHALNTEAFF. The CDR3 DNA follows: TGTGCCAGCAGCGCCCATGCCCTTAACACTGAAGCTTTCTTT.

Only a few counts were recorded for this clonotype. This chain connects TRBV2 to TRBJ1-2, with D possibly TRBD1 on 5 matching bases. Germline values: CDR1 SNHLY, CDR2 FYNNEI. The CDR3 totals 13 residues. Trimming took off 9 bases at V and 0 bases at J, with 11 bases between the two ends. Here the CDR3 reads CASGGETNYGYTF. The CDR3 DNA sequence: TGTGCCAGTGGAGGGGAAACTAACTATGGCTACACCTTC.

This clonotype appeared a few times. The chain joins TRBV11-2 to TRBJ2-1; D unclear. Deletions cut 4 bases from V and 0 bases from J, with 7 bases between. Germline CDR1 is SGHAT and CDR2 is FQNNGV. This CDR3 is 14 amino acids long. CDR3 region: CASSSRNSYNEQFF. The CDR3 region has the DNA TGTGCCAGCAGCTCCCGGAACTCCTACAATGAGCAGTTCTTC.

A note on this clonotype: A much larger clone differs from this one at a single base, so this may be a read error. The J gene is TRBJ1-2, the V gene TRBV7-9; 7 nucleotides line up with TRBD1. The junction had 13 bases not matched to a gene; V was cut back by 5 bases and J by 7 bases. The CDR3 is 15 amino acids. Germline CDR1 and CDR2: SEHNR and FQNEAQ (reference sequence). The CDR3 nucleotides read TGTGCCAGCAGCCCTCCAACGCTGACAGGGAGTGGCTACACCTTC. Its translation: CASSPPTLTGSGYTF.

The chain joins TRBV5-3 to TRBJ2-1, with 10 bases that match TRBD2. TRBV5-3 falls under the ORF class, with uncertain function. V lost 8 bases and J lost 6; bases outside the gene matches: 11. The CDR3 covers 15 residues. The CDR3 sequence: CASSHSGGALNEQFF. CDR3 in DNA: TGTGCCAGCAGCCACAGCGGGGGGGCTCTCAATGAGCAGTTCTTC.

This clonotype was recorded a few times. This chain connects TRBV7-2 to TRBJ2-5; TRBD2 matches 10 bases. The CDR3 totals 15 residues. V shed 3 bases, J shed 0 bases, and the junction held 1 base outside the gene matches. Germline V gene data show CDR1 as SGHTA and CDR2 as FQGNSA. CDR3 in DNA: TGTGCCAGCAGCTTTAGCGGGAGGAACCAAGAGACCCAGTACTTC. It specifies CASSFSGRNQETQYF.

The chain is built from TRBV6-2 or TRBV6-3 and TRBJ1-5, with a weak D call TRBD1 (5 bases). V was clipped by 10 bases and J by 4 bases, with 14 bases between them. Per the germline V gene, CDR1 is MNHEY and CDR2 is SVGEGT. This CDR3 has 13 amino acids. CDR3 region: CATGDRLNQPQHF. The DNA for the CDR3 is TGTGCCACCGGCGACAGACTTAATCAGCCCCAGCATTTT.

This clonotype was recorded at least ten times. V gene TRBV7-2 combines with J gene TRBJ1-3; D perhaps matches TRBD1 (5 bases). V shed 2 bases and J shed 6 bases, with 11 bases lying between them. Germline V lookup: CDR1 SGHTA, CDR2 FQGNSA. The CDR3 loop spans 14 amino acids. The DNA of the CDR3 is TGTGCCAGCAGCTTAACCGGGACGTCAAACACCATATATTTT. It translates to CASSLTGTSNTIYF. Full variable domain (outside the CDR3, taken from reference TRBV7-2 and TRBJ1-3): GAGVSQSPSNKVTEKGKDVELRCDPISGHTALYWYRQSLGQGLEFLIYFQGNSAPDKSGLPSDRFSAERTGGSVSTLTIQRTQQEDSAVYLCASSLTGTSNTIYFGEGSWLTVV.

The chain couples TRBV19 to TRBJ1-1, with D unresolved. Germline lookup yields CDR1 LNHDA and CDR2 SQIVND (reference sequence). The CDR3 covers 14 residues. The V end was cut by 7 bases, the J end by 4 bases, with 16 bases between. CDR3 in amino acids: CASTVGSKFTEAFF. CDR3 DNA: TGTGCCAGTACCGTCGGATCCAAGTTCACTGAAGCTTTCTTT.

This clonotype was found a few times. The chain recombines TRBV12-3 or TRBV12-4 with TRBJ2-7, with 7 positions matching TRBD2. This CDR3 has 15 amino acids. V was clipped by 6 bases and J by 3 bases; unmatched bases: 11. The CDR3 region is CASSWGLSEVYEQYF. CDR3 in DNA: TGTGCCAGCAGCTGGGGACTATCGGAGGTCTACGAGCAGTACTTC.

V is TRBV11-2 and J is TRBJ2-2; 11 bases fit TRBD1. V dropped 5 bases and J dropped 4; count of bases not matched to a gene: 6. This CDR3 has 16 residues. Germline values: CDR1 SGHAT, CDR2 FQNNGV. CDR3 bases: TGTGCCAGCAGCCGCGGGACAGGGGGTGGCACCGGGGAGCTGTTTTTT. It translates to CASSRGTGGGTGELFF.

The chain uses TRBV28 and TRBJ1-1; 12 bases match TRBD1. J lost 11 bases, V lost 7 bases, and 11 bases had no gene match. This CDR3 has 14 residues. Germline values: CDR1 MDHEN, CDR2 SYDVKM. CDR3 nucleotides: TGTGCCAGCATCTCCCCGGGACAGGGGGCGAGGGCTTTCTTT. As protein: CASISPGQGARAFF.

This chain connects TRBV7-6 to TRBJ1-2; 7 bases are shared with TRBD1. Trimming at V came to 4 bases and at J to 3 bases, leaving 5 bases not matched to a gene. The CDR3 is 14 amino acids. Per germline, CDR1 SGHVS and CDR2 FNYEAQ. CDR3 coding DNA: TGTGCCAGCAGCTACGGGACAGCTTACTATGGCTACACCTTC. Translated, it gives CASSYGTAYYGYTF. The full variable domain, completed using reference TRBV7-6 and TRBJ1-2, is GAGVSQSPRYKVTKRGQDVALRCDPISGHVSLYWYRQALGQGPEFLTYFNYEAQQDKSGLPNDRFSAERPEGSISTLTIQRTEQRDSAMYRCASSYGTAYYGYTFGSGTRLTVV.

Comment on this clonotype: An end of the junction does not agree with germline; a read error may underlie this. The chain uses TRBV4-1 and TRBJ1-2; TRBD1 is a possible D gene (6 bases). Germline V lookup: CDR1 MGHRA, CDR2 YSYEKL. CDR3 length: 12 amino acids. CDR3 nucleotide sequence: TGCGCCAGCAGCCCCGGACAGACCCTAAGGATCTTC. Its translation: CASSPGQTLRIF.

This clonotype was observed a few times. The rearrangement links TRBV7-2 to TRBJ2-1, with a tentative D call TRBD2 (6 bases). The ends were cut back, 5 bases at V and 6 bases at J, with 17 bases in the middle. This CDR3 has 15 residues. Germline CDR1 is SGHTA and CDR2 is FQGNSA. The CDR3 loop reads CASSRGVAESNEQFF. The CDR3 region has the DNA TGTGCCAGCAGCCGGGGAGTAGCGGAGAGCAATGAGCAGTTCTTC.